The sequence of this T cell receptor (beta chain) was determined in a study of Graves' ophthalmopathy and Graves' hyperthyroidism. This clonotype was detected many times. The TCR beta CDR3 regions underwent amplification from RNA transcripts. An initial RT-PCR round employing HTBI primers preceded a second-round multiplex PCR. Each CDR3 protein gets one entry after TCRdb re-called the multiplex PCR reads with MiXCR. Among nearly 400,000 distinct CDR3 sequences listed, 15% to 20% were seen once. V gave up 6 bases and J gave up 5 bases; unmatched junction bases: 4. The CDR3 totals 13 residues. In donors with ophthalmopathy, activity was moderate-to-severe, with CAS ≥3, NOSPECS ≥4 and duration under 3 months. Isolation of PBMCs was performed using over 8.5 ml of fresh peripheral blood.

This receptor was taken from a woman younger than 35 with Graves' ophthalmopathy. The chain couples TRBV12-3 or TRBV12-4 to TRBJ2-5, with 9 bases lining up with TRBD1. Material: peripheral blood. Here the CDR3 DNA reads TGTGCCAGCAGGGACAGGGGAGGGGAGACCCAGTACTTC. It encodes CASRDRGGETQYF.